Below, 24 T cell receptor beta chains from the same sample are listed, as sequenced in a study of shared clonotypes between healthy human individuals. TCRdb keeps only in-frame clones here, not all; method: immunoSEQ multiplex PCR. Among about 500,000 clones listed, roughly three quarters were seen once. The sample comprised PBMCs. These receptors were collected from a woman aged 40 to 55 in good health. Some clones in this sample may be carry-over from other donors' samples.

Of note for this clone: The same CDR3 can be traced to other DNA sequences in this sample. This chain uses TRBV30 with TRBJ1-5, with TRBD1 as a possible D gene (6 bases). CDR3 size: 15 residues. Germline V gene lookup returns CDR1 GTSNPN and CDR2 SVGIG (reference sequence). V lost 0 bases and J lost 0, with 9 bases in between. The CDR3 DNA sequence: TGTGCCTGGAGTGTGGGGGGCAATAGCAATCAGCCCCAGCATTTT. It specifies CAWSVGGNSNQPQHF.

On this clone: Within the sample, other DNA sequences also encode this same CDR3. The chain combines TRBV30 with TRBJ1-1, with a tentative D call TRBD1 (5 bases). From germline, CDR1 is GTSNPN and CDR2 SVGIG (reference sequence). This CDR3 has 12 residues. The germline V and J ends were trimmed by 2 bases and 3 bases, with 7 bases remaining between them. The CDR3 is CAWSRGYTEAFF. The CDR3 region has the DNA TGTGCCTGGAGTAGGGGATACACTGAAGCTTTCTTT.

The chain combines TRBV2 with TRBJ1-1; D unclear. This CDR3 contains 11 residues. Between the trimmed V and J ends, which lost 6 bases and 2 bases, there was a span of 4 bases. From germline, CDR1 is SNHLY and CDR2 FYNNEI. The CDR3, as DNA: TGTGCCAGCAGCGCTAACACTGAAGCTTTCTTT. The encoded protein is CASSANTEAFF.

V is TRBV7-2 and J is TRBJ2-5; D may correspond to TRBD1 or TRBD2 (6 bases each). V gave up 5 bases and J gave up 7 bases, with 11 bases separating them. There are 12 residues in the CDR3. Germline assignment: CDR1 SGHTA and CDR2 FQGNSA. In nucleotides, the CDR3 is TGTGCCAGCAGCCGTAAGGGGGGGACCCAGTACTTC. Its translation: CASSRKGGTQYF.

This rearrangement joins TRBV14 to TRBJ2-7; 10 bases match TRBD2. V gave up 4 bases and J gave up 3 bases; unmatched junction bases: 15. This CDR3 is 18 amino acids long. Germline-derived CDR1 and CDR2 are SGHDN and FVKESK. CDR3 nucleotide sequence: TGTGCCAGCAGCCCAATAGGCTCTAGCGGGAGAGGCTTCTACGAGCAGTACTTC. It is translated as CASSPIGSSGRGFYEQYF.

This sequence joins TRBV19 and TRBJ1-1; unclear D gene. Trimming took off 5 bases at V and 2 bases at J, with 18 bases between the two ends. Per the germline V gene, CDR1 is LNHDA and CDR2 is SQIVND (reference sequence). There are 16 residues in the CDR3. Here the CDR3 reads CASSPRLRTYNTEAFF. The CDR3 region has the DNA TGTGCCAGTAGTCCCAGACTGCGGACCTATAACACTGAAGCTTTCTTT. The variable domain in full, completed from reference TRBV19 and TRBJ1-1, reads DGGITQSPKYLFRKEGQNVTLSCEQNLNHDAMYWYRQDPGQGLRLIYYSQIVNDFQKGDIAEGYSVSREKKESFPLTVTSAQKNPTAFYLCASSPRLRTYNTEAFFGQGTRLTVV.

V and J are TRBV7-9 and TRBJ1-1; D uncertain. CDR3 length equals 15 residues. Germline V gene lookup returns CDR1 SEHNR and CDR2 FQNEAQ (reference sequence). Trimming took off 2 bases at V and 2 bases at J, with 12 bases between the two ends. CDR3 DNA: TGTGCCAGCAGCTTACCTTGGGGAGATAACACTGAAGCTTTCTTT. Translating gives CASSLPWGDNTEAFF. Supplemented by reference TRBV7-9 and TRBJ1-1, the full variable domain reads DTGVSQNPRHKITKRGQNVTFRCDPISEHNRLYWYRQTLGQGPEFLTYFQNEAQLEKSRLLSDRFSAERPKGSFSTLEIQRTEQGDSAMYLCASSLPWGDNTEAFFGQGTRLTVV.

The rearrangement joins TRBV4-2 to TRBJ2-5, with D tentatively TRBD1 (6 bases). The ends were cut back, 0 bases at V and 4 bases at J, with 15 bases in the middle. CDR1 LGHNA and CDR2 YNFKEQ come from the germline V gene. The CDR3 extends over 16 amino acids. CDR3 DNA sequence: TGTGCCAGCAGCCAAGACGGGACACAAGGGGGAGAGACCCAGTACTTC. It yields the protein CASSQDGTQGGETQYF.

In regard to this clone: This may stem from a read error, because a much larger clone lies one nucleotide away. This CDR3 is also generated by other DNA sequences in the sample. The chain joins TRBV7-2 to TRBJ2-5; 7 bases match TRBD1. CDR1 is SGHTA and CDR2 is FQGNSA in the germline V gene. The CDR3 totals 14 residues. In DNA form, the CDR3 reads TGCGCCAGCAGCTTACAAGGGGGCGGGGAGACCCAGTACTTC. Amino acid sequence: CASSLQGGGETQYF.

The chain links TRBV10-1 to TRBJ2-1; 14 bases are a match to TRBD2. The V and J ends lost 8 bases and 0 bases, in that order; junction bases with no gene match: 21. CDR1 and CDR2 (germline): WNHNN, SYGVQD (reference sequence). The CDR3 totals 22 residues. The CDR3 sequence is CASPVVGTRLAGGPTSYNEQFF. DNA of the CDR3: TGCGCCAGCCCCGTGGTAGGGACGAGACTAGCGGGAGGGCCCACCTCCTACAATGAGCAGTTCTTC.

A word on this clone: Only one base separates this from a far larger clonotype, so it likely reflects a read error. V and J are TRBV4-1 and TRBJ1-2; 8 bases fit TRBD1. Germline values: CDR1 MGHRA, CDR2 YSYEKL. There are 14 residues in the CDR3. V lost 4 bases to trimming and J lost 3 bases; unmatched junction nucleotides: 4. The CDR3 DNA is TGCGCCAGCAGCCGACAGGGGACCGACTATGGCTACACCTTC. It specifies CASSRQGTDYGYTF.

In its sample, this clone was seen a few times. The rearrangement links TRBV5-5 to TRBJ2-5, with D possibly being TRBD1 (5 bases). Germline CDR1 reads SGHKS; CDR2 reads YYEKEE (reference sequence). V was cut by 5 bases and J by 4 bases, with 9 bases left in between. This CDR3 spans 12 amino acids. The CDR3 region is CASRAGIETQYF. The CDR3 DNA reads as TGTGCCAGCAGGGCAGGGATAGAGACCCAGTACTTC. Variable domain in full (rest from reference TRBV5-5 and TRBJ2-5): DAGVTQSPTHLIKTRGQQVTLRCSPISGHKSVSWYQQVLGQGPQFIFQYYEKEERGRGNFPDRFSARQFPNYSSELNVNALLLGDSALYLCASRAGIETQYFGPGTRLLVL.

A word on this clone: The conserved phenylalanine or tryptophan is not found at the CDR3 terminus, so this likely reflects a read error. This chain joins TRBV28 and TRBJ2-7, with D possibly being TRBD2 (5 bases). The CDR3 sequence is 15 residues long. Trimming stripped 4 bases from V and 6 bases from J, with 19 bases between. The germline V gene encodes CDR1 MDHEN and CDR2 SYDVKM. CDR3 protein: CASSSPSEGWSEQYL. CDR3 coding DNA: TGTGCCAGCAGTTCCCCCAGTGAGGGTTGGAGCGAGCAGTACCTC.

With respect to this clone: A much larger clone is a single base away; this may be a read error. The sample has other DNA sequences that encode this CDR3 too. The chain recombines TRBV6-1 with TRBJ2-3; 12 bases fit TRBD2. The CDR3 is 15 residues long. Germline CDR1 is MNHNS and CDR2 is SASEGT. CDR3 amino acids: CATTSGSSVTDTQYF. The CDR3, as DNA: TGCGCCACGACTAGCGGGAGTTCCGTCACAGATACGCAGTATTTT.

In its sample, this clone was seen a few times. The DNA of the CDR3 is TGTGCCAGCAGCTTAGTTGTAAGGGACAGAGTCTCCTACGAGCAGTACTTC. The encoded protein is CASSLVVRDRVSYEQYF. The V and J genes are TRBV11-3 and TRBJ2-5; 7 bases line up with TRBD1. The J call may be faulty, since TRBJ2-7 better matches the DNA end. The CDR3 contains 17 residues. Germline loops: CDR1 SGHNT, CDR2 YENEEA.

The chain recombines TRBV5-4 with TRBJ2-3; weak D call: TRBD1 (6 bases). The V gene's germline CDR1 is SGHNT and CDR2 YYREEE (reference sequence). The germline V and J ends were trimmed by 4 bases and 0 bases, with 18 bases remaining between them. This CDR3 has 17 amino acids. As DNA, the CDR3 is TGTGCCAGCAGCCCCTCATGGGGGCAGACTAGCACAGATACGCAGTATTTT. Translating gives CASSPSWGQTSTDTQYF.

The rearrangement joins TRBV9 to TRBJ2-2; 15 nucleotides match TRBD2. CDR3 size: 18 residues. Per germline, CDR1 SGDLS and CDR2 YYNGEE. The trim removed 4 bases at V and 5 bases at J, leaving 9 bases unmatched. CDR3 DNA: TGTGCCAGCAGCCCAACGGGACTAGCGGGAGGTCGGACCGGGGAGCTGTTTTTT. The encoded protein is CASSPTGLAGGRTGELFF. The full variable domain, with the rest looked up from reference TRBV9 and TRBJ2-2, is DSGVTQTPKHLITATGQRVTLRCSPRSGDLSVYWYQQSLDQGLQFLIQYYNGEERAKGNILERFSAQQFPDLHSELNLSSLELGDSALYFCASSPTGLAGGRTGELFFGEGSRLTVL.

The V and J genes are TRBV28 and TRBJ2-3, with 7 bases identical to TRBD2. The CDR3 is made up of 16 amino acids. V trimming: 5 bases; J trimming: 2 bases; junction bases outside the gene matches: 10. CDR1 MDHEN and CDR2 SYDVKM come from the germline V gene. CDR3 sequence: CASSPQAGRATDTQYF. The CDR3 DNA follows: TGTGCCAGCAGTCCCCAAGCGGGACGGGCCACAGATACGCAGTATTTT.

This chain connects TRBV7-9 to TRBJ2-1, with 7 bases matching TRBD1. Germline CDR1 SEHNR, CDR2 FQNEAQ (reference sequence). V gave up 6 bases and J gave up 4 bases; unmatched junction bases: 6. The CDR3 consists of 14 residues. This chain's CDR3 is CASSPAGGYNEQFF. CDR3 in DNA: TGTGCCAGCAGTCCGGCAGGGGGATACAATGAGCAGTTCTTC.

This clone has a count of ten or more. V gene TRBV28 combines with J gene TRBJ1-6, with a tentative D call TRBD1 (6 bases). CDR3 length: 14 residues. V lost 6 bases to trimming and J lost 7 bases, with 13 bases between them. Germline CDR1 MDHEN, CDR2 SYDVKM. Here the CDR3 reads CASRPTGSNSPLHF. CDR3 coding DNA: TGTGCCAGCAGGCCGACAGGATCCAATTCACCCCTCCACTTT.

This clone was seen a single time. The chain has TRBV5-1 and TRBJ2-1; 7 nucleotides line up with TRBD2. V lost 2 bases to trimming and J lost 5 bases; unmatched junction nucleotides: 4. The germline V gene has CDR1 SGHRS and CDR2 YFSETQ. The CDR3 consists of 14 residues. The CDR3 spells CASSFLAEHNEQFF. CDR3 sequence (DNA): TGCGCCAGCAGCTTTCTAGCGGAGCACAATGAGCAGTTCTTC.

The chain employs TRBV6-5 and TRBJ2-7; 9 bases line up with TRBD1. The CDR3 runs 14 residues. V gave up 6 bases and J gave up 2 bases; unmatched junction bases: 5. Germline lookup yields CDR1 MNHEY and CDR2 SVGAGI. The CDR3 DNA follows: TGTGCCAGCAGACGCGGACAGGGGACCTACGAGCAGTACTTC. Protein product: CASRRGQGTYEQYF.

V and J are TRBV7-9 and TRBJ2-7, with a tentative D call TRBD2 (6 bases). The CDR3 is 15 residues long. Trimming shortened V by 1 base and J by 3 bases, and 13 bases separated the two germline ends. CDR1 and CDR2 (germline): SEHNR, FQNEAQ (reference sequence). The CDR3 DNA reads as TGTGCCAGCAGCTTAGGTGGTAGCGGTTTCTACGAGCAGTACTTC. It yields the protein CASSLGGSGFYEQYF.

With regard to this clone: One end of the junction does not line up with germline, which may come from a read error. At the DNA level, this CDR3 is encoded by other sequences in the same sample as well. DNA for the CDR3: TGTGCCAGCAGTTACAGGGTGGAAGGCACCGAAGCTCTCTTT. This encodes CASSYRVEGTEALF. V gene TRBV6-6 combines with J gene TRBJ1-1; no definite D call. The CDR3 has 14 residues. Germline CDR1 is MNHNY and CDR2 is SVGAGI (reference sequence).